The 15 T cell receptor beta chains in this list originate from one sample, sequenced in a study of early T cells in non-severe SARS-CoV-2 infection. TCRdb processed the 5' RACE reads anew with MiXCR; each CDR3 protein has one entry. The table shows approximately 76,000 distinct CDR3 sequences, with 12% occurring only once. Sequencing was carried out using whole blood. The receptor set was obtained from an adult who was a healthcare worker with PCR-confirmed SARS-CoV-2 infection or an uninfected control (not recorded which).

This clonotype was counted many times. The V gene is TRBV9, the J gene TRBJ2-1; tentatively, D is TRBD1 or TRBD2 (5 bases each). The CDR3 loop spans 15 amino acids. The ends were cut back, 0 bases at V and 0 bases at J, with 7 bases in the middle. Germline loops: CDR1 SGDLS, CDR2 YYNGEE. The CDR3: CASSVVGTSYNEQFF. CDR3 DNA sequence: TGTGCCAGCAGCGTAGTCGGGACCTCCTACAATGAGCAGTTCTTC.

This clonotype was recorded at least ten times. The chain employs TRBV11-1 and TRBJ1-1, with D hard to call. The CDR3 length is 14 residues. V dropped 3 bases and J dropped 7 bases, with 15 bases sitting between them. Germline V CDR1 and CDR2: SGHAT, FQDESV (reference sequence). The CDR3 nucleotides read TGTGCCAGCAGCTTTGAGGGCAGTTCTAATGAAGCTTTCTTT. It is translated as CASSFEGSSNEAFF.

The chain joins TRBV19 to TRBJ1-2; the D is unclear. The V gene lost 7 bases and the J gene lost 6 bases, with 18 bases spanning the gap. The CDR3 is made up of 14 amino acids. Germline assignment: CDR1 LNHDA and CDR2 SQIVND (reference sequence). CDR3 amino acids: CASTPGLFQHGYTF. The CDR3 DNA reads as TGTGCCAGTACCCCTGGTCTTTTCCAACATGGCTACACCTTC.

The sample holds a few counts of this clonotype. The DNA of the CDR3 is TGTGCCAGCAGCCTCTTCATGAACACTGAAGCTTTCTTT. Protein: CASSLFMNTEAFF. The chain links TRBV11-3 to TRBJ1-1; no firm D call. Germline CDR1 and CDR2: SGHNT and YENEEA. The CDR3 spans 13 residues. The V gene lost 5 bases and the J gene lost 0 bases, with 7 bases spanning the gap.

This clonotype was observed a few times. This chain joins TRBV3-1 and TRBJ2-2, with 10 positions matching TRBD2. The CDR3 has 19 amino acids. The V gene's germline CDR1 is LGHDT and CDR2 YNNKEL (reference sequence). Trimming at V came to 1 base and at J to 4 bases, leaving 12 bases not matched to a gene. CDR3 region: CASSQVLSGGIVGTGELFF. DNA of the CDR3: TGTGCCAGCAGCCAAGTGCTTAGCGGGGGGATCGTGGGCACCGGGGAGCTGTTTTTT.

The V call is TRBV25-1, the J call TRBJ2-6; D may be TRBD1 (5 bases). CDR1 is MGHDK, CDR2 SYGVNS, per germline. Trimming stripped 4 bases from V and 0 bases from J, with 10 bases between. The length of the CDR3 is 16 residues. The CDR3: CASSVPTVSGANVLTF. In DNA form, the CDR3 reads TGTGCCAGCAGTGTTCCGACAGTCTCTGGGGCCAACGTCCTGACTTTC.

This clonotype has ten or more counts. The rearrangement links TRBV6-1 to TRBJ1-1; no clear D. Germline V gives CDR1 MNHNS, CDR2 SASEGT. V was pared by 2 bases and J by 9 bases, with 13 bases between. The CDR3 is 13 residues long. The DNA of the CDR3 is TGTGCCAGCAGTGAAATTTTGACGGCTCAAGCTTTCTTT. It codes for CASSEILTAQAFF.

The CDR3 sequence is CASSVGTQGDTQYF. The CDR3 DNA is TGTGCCAGCAGCGTAGGGACACAGGGAGATACGCAGTATTTT. The rearrangement joins TRBV9 to TRBJ2-3, with D maybe TRBD1 (6 bases). Germline V gene lookup returns CDR1 SGDLS and CDR2 YYNGEE. V was clipped by 0 bases and J by 5 bases, with 10 bases between them. The CDR3 is 14 amino acids. The whole variable domain, filled in from reference TRBV9 and TRBJ2-3, reads DSGVTQTPKHLITATGQRVTLRCSPRSGDLSVYWYQQSLDQGLQFLIQYYNGEERAKGNILERFSAQQFPDLHSELNLSSLELGDSALYFCASSVGTQGDTQYFGPGTRLTVL.

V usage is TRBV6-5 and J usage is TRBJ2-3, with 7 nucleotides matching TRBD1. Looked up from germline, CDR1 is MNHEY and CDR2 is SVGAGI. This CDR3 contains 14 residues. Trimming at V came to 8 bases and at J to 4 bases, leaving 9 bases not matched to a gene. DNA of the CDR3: TGTGCCAGCCTCCCACCAGGGGGACCAGATACGCAGTATTTT. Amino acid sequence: CASLPPGGPDTQYF.

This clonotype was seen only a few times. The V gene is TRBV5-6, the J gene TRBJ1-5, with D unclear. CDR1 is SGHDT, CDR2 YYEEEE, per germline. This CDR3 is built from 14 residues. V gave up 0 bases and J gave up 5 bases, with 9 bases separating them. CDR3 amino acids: CASSLAGDDQPQHF. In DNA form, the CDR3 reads TGTGCCAGCAGCTTGGCGGGAGACGATCAGCCCCAGCATTTT.

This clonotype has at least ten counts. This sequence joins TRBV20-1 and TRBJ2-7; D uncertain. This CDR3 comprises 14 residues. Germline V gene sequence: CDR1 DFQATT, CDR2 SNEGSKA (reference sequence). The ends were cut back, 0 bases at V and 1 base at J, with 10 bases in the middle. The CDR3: CSARDSQRSYEQYF. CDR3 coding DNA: TGCAGTGCTAGAGATTCCCAGAGATCCTACGAGCAGTACTTC.

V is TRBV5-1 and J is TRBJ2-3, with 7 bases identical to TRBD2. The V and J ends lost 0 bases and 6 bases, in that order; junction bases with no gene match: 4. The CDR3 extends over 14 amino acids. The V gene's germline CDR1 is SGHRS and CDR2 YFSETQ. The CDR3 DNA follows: TGCGCCAGCAGCTTGGAACTAGCGAGTGATACGCAGTATTTT. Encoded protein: CASSLELASDTQYF.

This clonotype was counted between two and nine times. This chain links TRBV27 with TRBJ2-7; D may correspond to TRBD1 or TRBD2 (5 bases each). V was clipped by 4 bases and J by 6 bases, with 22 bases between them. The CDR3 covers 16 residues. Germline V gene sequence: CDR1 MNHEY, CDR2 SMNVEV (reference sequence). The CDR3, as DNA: TGTGCCAGCAGTTACTCCGGGACCCGGACGCGTTCCGAGCAGTACTTC. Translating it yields CASSYSGTRTRSEQYF.

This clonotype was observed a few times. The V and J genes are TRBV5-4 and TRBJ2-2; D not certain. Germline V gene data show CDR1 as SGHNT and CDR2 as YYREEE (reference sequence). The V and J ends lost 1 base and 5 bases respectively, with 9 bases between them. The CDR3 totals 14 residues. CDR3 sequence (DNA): TGTGCCAGCAGCTTGATAAAGAGTACCGGGGAGCTGTTTTTT. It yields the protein CASSLIKSTGELFF.

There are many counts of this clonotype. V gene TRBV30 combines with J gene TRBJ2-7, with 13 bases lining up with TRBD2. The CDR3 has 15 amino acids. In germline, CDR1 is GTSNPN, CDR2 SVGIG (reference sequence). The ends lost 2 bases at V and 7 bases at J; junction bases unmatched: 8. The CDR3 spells CAWSPGLAGMREQYF. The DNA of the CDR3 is TGTGCCTGGAGTCCGGGACTAGCGGGAATGAGGGAGCAGTACTTC.